The clone carrying this T cell receptor beta chain was seen just once. Its antigen remains unidentified. The germline V and J ends were trimmed by 6 bases and 8 bases, with 15 bases remaining between them. This CDR3 has 14 residues. Germline V gene lookup returns CDR1 SGDLS and CDR2 YYNGEE. The sample is drawn from a study of T cell responses to AZD1222 COVID-19 vaccine. The study's findings and limits: Clonal diversity may have been underestimated in mostly white British donors. Repertoire sampling occurred only after the peak T cell response. Only 6 or 7 people who got AZD1222 tested seropositive at baseline.

Only in-frame clones appear in the TCRdb table, and some are missing; sequencing was by immunoSEQ multiplex PCR. The repertoire holds tens of thousands of clones, with 88% as singletons. The sequence was collected from an adult in good health. The V call is TRBV9, the J call TRBJ1-6; D perhaps matches TRBD1 (6 bases). The input for sequencing was peripheral blood, taken on day 0 of MenACWY control vaccination. The DNA for the CDR3 is TGTGCCAGCACACGGACAGATGCTTATTCACCCCTCCACTTT. Its translation: CASTRTDAYSPLHF.